What follows describes a single T cell receptor beta chain. Trimming pared 5 bases from V and 7 bases from J, leaving 15 bases between. CDR1 LNHDA and CDR2 SQIVND come from the germline V gene (reference sequence). CDR3 length: 14 amino acids. The data originate from a study of shared clonotypes between healthy human individuals. Some clones are missing from TCRdb's copy, which holds only in-frame ones; the method was immunoSEQ multiplex PCR. The sample holds roughly 220,000 clones; over 50% are singletons and the top ten take around 10%. Specimen: memory CD4+ T cells sorted from blood. Subset: CD45RA-negative fraction. The chain uses TRBV19 and TRBJ2-1; D may be TRBD1 (5 bases). This clonotype originated in a man aged 25-45 years in good health. DNA for the CDR3: TGTGCCAGTAGTCAGCGTTCTGGGGCAAATGAGCAGTTCTTC. This translates into CASSQRSGANEQFF.